These 13 T cell receptor beta chains were sequenced from one sample in a study of shared clonotypes between healthy human individuals. The table came from immunoSEQ multiplex PCR; TCRdb's copy has only in-frame clones and leaves some out. Of 100,000 or so clones listed, roughly 66% are singletons. The sequenced material came from memory CD8+ T cells sorted from blood. Subset meaning: CD45RO+ cells pooled with CCR7-negative TemRA cells. The source of these receptors is a woman in her 30s in good health.

In DNA form, the CDR3 reads TGTGCCAGCAGTTTCGACCGGGACAGGGGTTCCTACGAGCAGTACTTC. This sequence encodes CASSFDRDRGSYEQYF. The V call is TRBV28, the J call TRBJ2-7; 10 bases are shared with TRBD1. This CDR3 contains 16 residues. Germline values: CDR1 MDHEN, CDR2 SYDVKM. V dropped 3 bases and J dropped 1; count of bases not matched to a gene: 6.

This clone appeared a single time. This chain uses TRBV19 with TRBJ2-1; D call uncertain. The CDR3 contains 13 residues. Per germline, CDR1 LNHDA and CDR2 SQIVND (reference sequence). The V end was cut by 5 bases, the J end by 4 bases, with 9 bases between. CDR3 loop: CASSAHRYNEQFF. The CDR3, as DNA: TGTGCCAGTAGTGCCCATAGATACAATGAGCAGTTCTTC.

V gene TRBV19 combines with J gene TRBJ1-4; 7 bases map to TRBD1. Trimming removed 0 bases from V and 4 bases from J; junction bases left unmatched: 8. Looked up from germline, CDR1 is LNHDA and CDR2 is SQIVND (reference sequence). The CDR3 consists of 17 residues. CDR3 DNA: TGTGCCAGTAGTATAGATCCCCAGGCAGGGGGTAATGAAAAACTGTTTTTT. It specifies CASSIDPQAGGNEKLFF.

The V gene is TRBV6-5, the J gene TRBJ1-5; D is ambiguous. V lost 5 bases, J lost 2 bases, and 10 bases lay in between. The CDR3 sequence is 14 residues long. Germline V lookup: CDR1 MNHEY, CDR2 SVGAGI. The CDR3 region has the DNA TGTGCCAGCAGTGGAGGACGAGGCAATCAGCCCCAGCATTTT. Residues: CASSGGRGNQPQHF.

This clone was detected ten times or more. The chain is built from TRBV30 and TRBJ2-7; 7 bases map to TRBD1. V lost 3 bases to trimming and J lost 0 bases; unmatched junction nucleotides: 8. CDR1 and CDR2 from the germline V gene are GTSNPN and SVGIG (reference sequence). CDR3 size: 15 residues. CDR3 sequence (DNA): TGTGCCTGGAGGGGGGACAGCCAAAACTCCTACGAGCAGTACTTC. Its translation: CAWRGDSQNSYEQYF.

V and J are TRBV10-3 and TRBJ2-7; weak D call: TRBD1 (6 bases). In germline, CDR1 is ENHRY, CDR2 SYGVKD. CDR3 length equals 15 residues. Deletions cut 6 bases from V and 3 bases from J, with 18 bases between. CDR3: CAIRINRVVGYEQYF. The DNA of the CDR3 is TGTGCCATCAGGATTAACAGGGTGGTAGGCTACGAGCAGTACTTC.

The rearrangement links TRBV11-3 to TRBJ1-5, with 9 bases aligning to TRBD1. CDR3 length: 17 residues. The trim removed 1 base at V and 3 bases at J, leaving 7 bases unmatched. The V gene's germline CDR1 is SGHNT and CDR2 YENEEA. The CDR3: CASSLAQDRGYNQPQHF. DNA of the CDR3: TGTGCCAGCAGCTTAGCTCAAGACAGGGGGTACAATCAGCCCCAGCATTTT. The full variable domain, in which reference TRBV11-3 and TRBJ1-5 provide the parts outside the CDR3, is EAGVVQSPRYKIIEKKQPVAFWCNPISGHNTLYWYLQNLGQGPELLIRYENEEAVDDSQLPKDRFSAERLKGVDSTLKIQPAELGDSAVYLCASSLAQDRGYNQPQHFGDGTRLSIL.

J is TRBJ2-3 and V is TRBV7-2, with 8 bases fitting TRBD2. With V trimmed by 1 base and J by 7 bases, 4 bases remained unmatched. This CDR3 comprises 14 residues. Germline CDR1 and CDR2: SGHTA and FQGNSA. CDR3 sequence reads: CASSLELAENTQYF. CDR3 coding DNA: TGTGCCAGCAGCTTAGAACTAGCGGAGAATACGCAGTATTTT.

The chain recombines TRBV5-5 with TRBJ1-2; 7 nucleotides agree with TRBD1. The V and J ends lost 4 bases and 13 bases, in that order; junction bases with no gene match: 13. The germline V gene encodes CDR1 SGHKS and CDR2 YYEKEE (reference sequence). The CDR3 totals 13 residues. The chain's CDR3 is CASSLTGAPSGTF. The CDR3 region has the DNA TGTGCCAGCAGCCTAACAGGGGCCCCTTCAGGCACCTTC.

In its sample, this clone was seen a few times. The chain couples TRBV28 to TRBJ2-1; unclear D gene. The CDR3 has 12 amino acids. V was clipped by 1 base and J by 10 bases, with 8 bases between them. Germline CDR1 reads MDHEN; CDR2 reads SYDVKM. CDR3 protein: CASSLLTYEQFF. The CDR3 DNA sequence: TGTGCCAGCAGTTTATTGACCTACGAGCAGTTCTTC.

This chain uses TRBV14 with TRBJ1-1; possibly TRBD1 for D (5 bases). V was trimmed by 5 bases and J by 3 bases, leaving 10 bases between them. The CDR3 runs to 13 residues. From germline, CDR1 is SGHDN and CDR2 FVKESK. CDR3 loop: CASSFDRDTEAFF. The CDR3 nucleotides read TGTGCCAGCAGCTTCGACAGAGACACTGAAGCTTTCTTT.

This clone was detected only once. The chain links TRBV7-9 to TRBJ1-3; 8 nucleotides match TRBD1. The germline V gene encodes CDR1 SEHNR and CDR2 FQNEAQ (reference sequence). The CDR3 has 16 amino acids. V lost 5 bases to trimming and J lost 2 bases; unmatched junction nucleotides: 8. CDR3 DNA: TGTGCCAGCAGCCAGCGGACAGGGACTACTGGAAACACCATATATTTT. Its protein is CASSQRTGTTGNTIYF.

V and J are TRBV5-3 and TRBJ2-2; 14 bases align to TRBD2. TRBV5-3 is reported as an ORF; its role is uncertain. J was trimmed by 7 bases and V by 4 bases; bases with no gene match: 6. This CDR3 has 16 residues. The DNA of the CDR3 is TGTGCCAGAAGCCCGGGACTAGCGGGAGTGAGCGGGGAGCTGTTTTTT. It specifies CARSPGLAGVSGELFF.